A selection of T cell receptor beta chains follows, all from one sample in a study of blood T cell repertoires in COVID-19. Method: immunoSEQ multiplex PCR; TCRdb's copy keeps in-frame clones and lacks some. The table has a few hundred thousand clones, about nine tenths seen once. Input material: peripheral blood. These receptors all stem from a woman between 25 and 40 years old with COVID-19, enrolled during active disease. Both conserved end residues are part of each CDR3. The order of the fields is V gene, J gene, clone size, D gene, CDR3 DNA, CDR3 protein. D genes are given only for firm matches. Some rows mark clone size as missing; the rest say once, few, many or name a class of expanded clone.

v_call: TRBV4-2
j_call: TRBJ2-5
clone_size: .
d_call: TRBD2
cdr3_nt: TGTGCCAGCAGCCAAGCTGGACTAGCGGGAGGGCCGGGGGAGACCCAGTACTTC
cdr3_aa: CASSQAGLAGGPGETQYF

v_call: TRBV28
j_call: TRBJ2-7
clone_size: .
d_call: TRBD1
cdr3_nt: TGTGCCAGCTACACCGGGACAGGGGACTACGAGCAGTACTTC
cdr3_aa: CASYTGTGDYEQYF

v_call: TRBV11-2
j_call: TRBJ2-7
clone_size: .
d_call: .
cdr3_nt: TGTGCCAGCAGCTACGGCCCGGGGTCCTACGAGCAGTACTTC
cdr3_aa: CASSYGPGSYEQYF

v_call: TRBV10-1
j_call: TRBJ2-5
clone_size: .
d_call: TRBD2
cdr3_nt: TGCGCCAGCAGTGAGTTCCCTAGCGGGAGGGCCAGGGAGACCCAGTACTTC
cdr3_aa: CASSEFPSGRARETQYF

v_call: TRBV5-1
j_call: TRBJ2-1
clone_size: .
d_call: TRBD2
cdr3_nt: TGCGCCAGCAGGTCCACTAGCGGGACATACAATGAGCAGTTCTTC
cdr3_aa: CASRSTSGTYNEQFF

v_call: TRBV24-1
j_call: TRBJ1-6
clone_size: .
d_call: .
cdr3_nt: TGTGCCACCAGTGATTTTGCGGGGAAGTCCTATAATTCACCCCTCCACTTT
cdr3_aa: CATSDFAGKSYNSPLHF

v_call: TRBV5-4
j_call: TRBJ2-7
clone_size: .
d_call: .
cdr3_nt: TGTGCCAGCAGCTTGGGACAGTCTGCCTCCTACGAGCAGTACTTC
cdr3_aa: CASSLGQSASYEQYF

v_call: TRBV27
j_call: TRBJ2-1
clone_size: .
d_call: .
cdr3_nt: TGTGCCAGCAGTTTATCAGTGGAGGCCGTTTACAATGAGCAGTTCTTC
cdr3_aa: CASSLSVEAVYNEQFF

v_call: TRBV28
j_call: TRBJ1-1
clone_size: .
d_call: .
cdr3_nt: TGTGCCAGCAGCCTTCGAACAGGGTCGGCTTTCTTT
cdr3_aa: CASSLRTGSAFF

v_call: TRBV5-1
j_call: TRBJ1-5
clone_size: .
d_call: .
cdr3_nt: TGCGCCAGCAGCTGGGGTGACAGTGATCAGCCCCAGCATTTT
cdr3_aa: CASSWGDSDQPQHF

v_call: TRBV27
j_call: TRBJ2-2
clone_size: .
d_call: TRBD2
cdr3_nt: TGTGCCAGCAGTTTATGGGCTAGCGGGACCGGGGAGCTGTTTTTT
cdr3_aa: CASSLWASGTGELFF

v_call: TRBV6-5
j_call: TRBJ2-2
clone_size: .
d_call: .
cdr3_nt: TGTGCCAGCCATAGGGAGGCCACCGGGGAGCTGTTTTTT
cdr3_aa: CASHREATGELFF

v_call: TRBV29-1
j_call: TRBJ1-2
clone_size: .
d_call: .
cdr3_nt: TGCAGCGTGACCCCATTGACGTTAGGGGGAGCCTATGGCTACACCTTC
cdr3_aa: CSVTPLTLGGAYGYTF

v_call: TRBV18
j_call: TRBJ2-7
clone_size: .
d_call: .
cdr3_nt: TGTGCCAGCTCACCGACTACAGGGTTTCAGTACGAGCAGTACTTC
cdr3_aa: CASSPTTGFQYEQYF

v_call: TRBV15
j_call: TRBJ1-4
clone_size: .
d_call: .
cdr3_nt: TGTGCCACCAGCAGAGTATTTTTGGTGCAGGAACTGAATGAAAAACTGTTTTTT
cdr3_aa: CATSRVFLVQELNEKLFF

v_call: TRBV5-6
j_call: TRBJ2-5
clone_size: .
d_call: .
cdr3_nt: TGTGCCAGCAGCTTGTCCTTTCAAGAGTTTCAAGAGACCCAGTACTTC
cdr3_aa: CASSLSFQEFQETQYF

v_call: TRBV24-1
j_call: TRBJ2-7
clone_size: .
d_call: TRBD1
cdr3_nt: TGTGCCACCAGTGATGGGGACAGGGGCACCTACGAGCAGTACTTC
cdr3_aa: CATSDGDRGTYEQYF

v_call: TRBV6-5
j_call: TRBJ2-7
clone_size: .
d_call: .
cdr3_nt: TGTGCCAGCAGTTACGGAGTAGCGGAGGCCTACGAGCAGTACTTC
cdr3_aa: CASSYGVAEAYEQYF

v_call: TRBV19
j_call: TRBJ2-2
clone_size: .
d_call: .
cdr3_nt: TGTGCCAGTAGTCGTTCGGGACAAAACACCGGGGAGCTGTTTTTT
cdr3_aa: CASSRSGQNTGELFF

v_call: TRBV11-2
j_call: TRBJ1-1
clone_size: .
d_call: TRBD1
cdr3_nt: TGTGCCAGCAGCTTAGGTAACAGGGGTGAAGCTTTCTTT
cdr3_aa: CASSLGNRGEAFF

v_call: TRBV28
j_call: TRBJ1-1
clone_size: .
d_call: .
cdr3_nt: TGTGCCAGCTCAATAGGGGGAACTGAAGCTTTCTTT
cdr3_aa: CASSIGGTEAFF

v_call: TRBV18
j_call: TRBJ2-7
clone_size: once
d_call: .
cdr3_nt: TGTGCCAGCTCCCCGGTCCGGCGGAATCCCTCCTACGAGCAGTACTTC
cdr3_aa: CASSPVRRNPSYEQYF

v_call: TRBV28
j_call: TRBJ2-2
clone_size: .
d_call: TRBD2
cdr3_nt: TGTGCCAGCGCCACCCATGCGCTCACCCTAGCGGGTAGGGCCGGGGAGCTGTTTTTT
cdr3_aa: CASATHALTLAGRAGELFF

v_call: TRBV3-1/TRBV3-2
j_call: TRBJ1-1
clone_size: .
d_call: .
cdr3_nt: TGTGCCAGCAGCCAAGTCAGCGACACTGAAGCTTTCTTT
cdr3_aa: CASSQVSDTEAFF

v_call: TRBV11-1
j_call: TRBJ2-1
clone_size: .
d_call: TRBD2
cdr3_nt: TGTGCCAGCAGCGAGCCGGGACTAGGAGCAGATGAGCAGTTCTTC
cdr3_aa: CASSEPGLGADEQFF

v_call: TRBV7-9
j_call: TRBJ2-1
clone_size: .
d_call: TRBD2
cdr3_nt: TGTGCCAGTGCCTTTAGCGGGATCTCCTACAATGAGCAGTTCTTC
cdr3_aa: CASAFSGISYNEQFF

v_call: TRBV19
j_call: TRBJ1-5
clone_size: .
d_call: .
cdr3_nt: TGTGCCAGTAGTATGGGGAGCAGGGGACAGCCCCAGCATTTT
cdr3_aa: CASSMGSRGQPQHF

v_call: TRBV28
j_call: TRBJ1-5
clone_size: .
d_call: .
cdr3_nt: TGTGCCAGCAGTCCCGGAAAAGGGGTAAATCAGCCCCAGCATTTT
cdr3_aa: CASSPGKGVNQPQHF

v_call: TRBV24-1
j_call: TRBJ2-5
clone_size: .
d_call: .
cdr3_nt: TGTGCCCCCCAGGGGGCGGGCGGGAGCAGTGGACAAGAGACCCAGTACTTC
cdr3_aa: CAPQGAGGSSGQETQYF

v_call: TRBV19
j_call: TRBJ2-7
clone_size: .
d_call: .
cdr3_nt: TGTGCCAGTAGTAGGAACGGGGAAGGATTCTACGAGCAGTACTTC
cdr3_aa: CASSRNGEGFYEQYF

v_call: TRBV4-1
j_call: TRBJ2-5
clone_size: .
d_call: .
cdr3_nt: TGCGCCAGCAGCCAAAAGGGGCTTGAGACCCAGTACTTC
cdr3_aa: CASSQKGLETQYF

v_call: TRBV10-3
j_call: TRBJ2-7
clone_size: .
d_call: .
cdr3_nt: TGTGCCATCAGTGAGGACAGCTACGAGCAGTACTTC
cdr3_aa: CAISEDSYEQYF

v_call: TRBV21-1
j_call: TRBJ2-1
clone_size: few
d_call: .
cdr3_nt: TGTGCCAGCAGCAAAGGAGGGGGAGGGAGCTCCTACAATGAGCAGTTCTTC
cdr3_aa: CASSKGGGGSSYNEQFF

v_call: TRBV3-1/TRBV3-2
j_call: TRBJ2-7
clone_size: once
d_call: .
cdr3_nt: TGTGCCAGCAGCCCCTGGAGCAGCGGCGAGCAGTACTTC
cdr3_aa: CASSPWSSGEQYF

v_call: TRBV18
j_call: TRBJ2-7
clone_size: .
d_call: .
cdr3_nt: TGTGCCAGCTCACCACAAGCGGGTACCTACGAGCAGTACTTC
cdr3_aa: CASSPQAGTYEQYF

v_call: TRBV10-3
j_call: TRBJ2-7
clone_size: .
d_call: .
cdr3_nt: TGTGCCATCAGTGGGGCAGGCCGAAAGAACTACGAGCAGTACTTC
cdr3_aa: CAISGAGRKNYEQYF

v_call: TRBV28
j_call: TRBJ2-1
clone_size: .
d_call: .
cdr3_nt: TGTGCCAGCAGTTTGCTCGGGGAAACCTACAATGAGCAGTTCTTC
cdr3_aa: CASSLLGETYNEQFF

v_call: TRBV5-5
j_call: TRBJ2-7
clone_size: .
d_call: .
cdr3_nt: TGTGCCAGCAGCTTGGGCGCAGGGCTATACGAGCAGTACTTC
cdr3_aa: CASSLGAGLYEQYF

v_call: TRBV30
j_call: TRBJ2-7
clone_size: .
d_call: TRBD2
cdr3_nt: TGTGCCTGGAGTGTACGAACTAGCGGCATGCACGAGCAGTACTTC
cdr3_aa: CAWSVRTSGMHEQYF

v_call: TRBV7-2
j_call: TRBJ2-7
clone_size: once
d_call: .
cdr3_nt: TGTGCCAGCAGCTTATTATCGGAGCAGTACTTC
cdr3_aa: CASSLLSEQYF